The rows below give T cell receptor beta chains drawn from one sample of a study of T cell changes during pregnancy in multiple sclerosis. The assay was immunoSEQ multiplex PCR, and TCRdb's table has in-frame clones only and misses some. The sample holds about 97,000 clones, just over 90% seen once. The sequencing here drew on peripheral blood, taken in the second trimester of pregnancy. The receptors originated from a female donor in good health, enrolled as a control in a pregnancy study. Both conserved end residues are part of each CDR3. The D gene is left open where the match is weak. Clone sizes are given selectively: once, few, many, or a class where the clone is expanded.

TRBJ2-1	TRBV7-2	-	-	CASSLGSDHSYNEQFF	TGTGCCAGCAGCTTAGGTAGCGACCACTCCTACAATGAGCAGTTCTTC
TRBJ1-4	TRBV7-9	-	-	CASSLKRIATNEKLFF	TGTGCCAGCAGCTTAAAGAGGATCGCAACTAATGAAAAACTGTTTTTT
TRBJ2-3	TRBV5-1	-	TRBD2	CASRFSGGLGDTQYF	TGCGCCAGCAGATTTAGCGGGGGGTTGGGAGATACGCAGTATTTT
TRBJ2-5	TRBV29-1	-	-	CSVGAGVRETQYF	TGCAGCGTTGGGGCAGGGGTCAGAGAGACCCAGTACTTC
TRBJ2-7	TRBV7-2	once	-	CASRLAAGTEQYF	TGTGCCAGCCGTTTGGCGGCCGGCACCGAGCAGTACTTC
TRBJ2-2	TRBV5-4	once	TRBD1	CASSGQGNTGELFF	TGTGCCAGCAGCGGACAGGGGAACACCGGGGAGCTGTTTTTT
TRBJ2-2	TRBV21-1	-	-	CASSKTLARITGELFF	TGTGCCAGCAGCAAAACACTAGCGCGAATCACCGGGGAGCTGTTTTTT
TRBJ2-2	TRBV2	-	-	CASRNDRGGTGELFF	TGTGCCAGCAGGAACGACAGGGGAGGGACCGGGGAGCTGTTTTTT
TRBJ2-3	TRBV4-1	-	-	CASSHNQDTQYF	TGCGCCAGCAGCCACAACCAGGATACGCAGTATTTT
TRBJ1-5	TRBV27	-	TRBD1	CASRDRGRQPQHF	TGTGCCAGCCGAGACAGGGGGAGACAGCCCCAGCATTTT
TRBJ1-4	TRBV19	-	TRBD1	CASSTGTGGRNEKLFF	TGTGCCAGTAGTACCGGGACAGGGGGACGGAATGAAAAACTGTTTTTT
TRBJ2-5	TRBV5-4	-	TRBD2	CASSLTLLAGRGETQYF	TGTGCCAGCAGCTTGACTCTCCTAGCGGGACGAGGGGAGACCCAGTACTTC
TRBJ2-2	TRBV7-8	-	-	CASSLTQGGTGELFF	TGTGCCAGCAGCTTAACCCAGGGGGGCACCGGGGAGCTGTTTTTT
TRBJ1-4	TRBV25-1	-	-	CASSEYIGVATNEKLFF	TGTGCCAGCAGTGAATATATAGGAGTTGCAACTAATGAAAAACTGTTTTTT
TRBJ2-1	TRBV29-1	-	-	CSVGKGVLEQFF	TGCAGCGTTGGAAAGGGGGTCCTTGAGCAGTTCTTC
TRBJ1-1	TRBV19	once	-	CASSIWGENTEAFF	TGTGCCAGTAGTATATGGGGGGAGAACACTGAAGCTTTCTTT
TRBJ2-2	TRBV30	-	TRBD1	CAWTMRRTGGTGELFF	TGTGCCTGGACCATGCGACGGACAGGGGGCACCGGGGAGCTGTTTTTT
TRBJ1-2	TRBV10-2	-	-	CASSDSNYGYTF	TGCGCCAGCAGTGACTCTAACTATGGCTACACCTTC
TRBJ2-5	TRBV29-1	-	-	CSGGARGETQYF	TGCAGCGGAGGGGCCAGGGGAGAGACCCAGTACTTC
TRBJ1-2	TRBV7-2	-	TRBD1	CASSLAGRGLGGYTF	TGTGCCAGCAGCTTAGCGGGCAGGGGGCTTGGCGGCTACACCTTC
TRBJ1-3	TRBV7-2	-	-	CASSLGSARSGNTIYF	TGTGCCAGCAGCTTGGGTAGCGCGAGGTCTGGAAACACCATATATTTT
TRBJ2-7	TRBV18	once	-	CASSPPSGYEQYF	TGTGCCAGCTCACCACCTAGCGGATACGAGCAGTACTTC
TRBJ2-3	TRBV19	-	TRBD2	CASSSPGLAADTQYF	TGTGCCAGTAGTAGCCCGGGACTAGCGGCAGATACGCAGTATTTT
TRBJ2-5	TRBV10-1	-	TRBD2	CASSDSLAGVETQYF	TGCGCCAGCAGTGATTCACTAGCGGGTGTAGAGACCCAGTACTTC
TRBJ2-7	TRBV5-4	once	TRBD1	CASSWGTGSYEQYF	TGTGCCAGCAGCTGGGGGACAGGTTCCTACGAGCAGTACTTC
TRBJ1-5	TRBV12-5	-	-	CASGPGQLSNQPQHF	TGTGCTAGTGGTCCTGGACAGCTTAGCAATCAGCCCCAGCATTTT
TRBJ1-4	TRBV2	-	TRBD1	CASSETGGELFF	TGTGCCAGCAGTGAGACAGGGGGGGAACTGTTTTTT